Described below is a single T cell receptor beta chain sequence and its context. Its antigen is still unknown. Base qualities are not provided; no much larger clone lies one nucleotide away. Counted from cysteine to phenylalanine, this CDR3 has 13 amino acids. The only DNA kept is the CDR3, 39 bases in frame from the first base. CDR1 and CDR2 are drawn from the germline V gene: KGHSH, LQKENI. V gives up 6 bases and J gives up 4 bases, and the segment between their germline ends measures 13 bases. This sample was included in a study of cytomegalovirus exposure and HLA in healthy donors (dated by TCRdb to the late 2010s). Background for the entire study: A later analysis indicated that the 130 or so validation repertoires were generated on the platform also employed for the approximately 700 repertoires of the first cohort. To predict cytomegalovirus infection status, the study brought together high-throughput TCR immunosequencing, statistical association of individual TCRs with disease status, and machine learning. Besides the first cohort of 550 to 750 subjects, a separate validation cohort made up of roughly 120 different subjects was used. The study was designed to test whether signatures of past pathogen exposure could be identified by cataloging public T cell receptors.

Study-level results and caveats: The study gave a list of over 150 TCR beta chains associated with cytomegalovirus. According to the authors, the approach could potentially be generalized to other disease states and immunological phenotypes. Cytomegalovirus status was reported to be diagnosed by the classifier with high specificity and sensitivity in both the original and validation cohorts. In vitro tests confirmed that three of the cytomegalovirus-associated TCR beta chains recognize cytomegalovirus antigens. A later analysis lacked HLA typing for the validation cohort, so it scored co-occurrence in that cohort across all 120 or so repertoires. A later analysis found that TCRs clustered in the first cohort also tended to co-occur in the 100 to 150 validation repertoires, with roughly 95% of cluster scores above 0. Most TCR sequences were seen in very few donors, while some public TCRs were found in many individuals.

The donors were included in the validation cohort of some 120 subjects, a group kept apart from the roughly 610-subject first cohort. The method was the immunoSEQ multiplex PCR assay. The original methods were these. To diagnose cytomegalovirus status from the catalog of TCR beta chain sequences, a statistical classification framework was built. TCRdb took over this immuneACCESS table, retaining in-frame rearrangements with V and J assigned. Such tables are incomplete; in checked studies, under half of the missing clones stem from an unresolved V gene, and the remainder is unexplained. That table gives V, J and clone size, and the DNA gave D and trimming. The sample yields 180,000 or so clones; 80% to 90% were counted once. Around 15% of the sample comes from the top ten.

The sequencing input was PBMCs. This TCR was recovered from a woman in her 30s in good health and CMV-seropositive. The chain is assembled from TRBV18 and TRBJ2-7; TRBD2 is a weak D gene call, 6 bases matching. The CDR3 in this case is CASSGGIGYEQYF. The nucleotide sequence reads as follows: TGTGCCAGCTCCGGGGGAATCGGGTACGAGCAGTACTTC. The entire variable domain, with the stretches around the CDR3 drawn from the reference TRBV18 and TRBJ2-7 proteins, is NAGVMQNPRHLVRRRGQEARLRCSPMKGHSHVYWYRQLPEEGLKFMVYLQKENIIDESGMPKERFSAEFPKEGPSILRIQQVVRGDSAAYFCASSGGIGYEQYFGPGTRLTVT.